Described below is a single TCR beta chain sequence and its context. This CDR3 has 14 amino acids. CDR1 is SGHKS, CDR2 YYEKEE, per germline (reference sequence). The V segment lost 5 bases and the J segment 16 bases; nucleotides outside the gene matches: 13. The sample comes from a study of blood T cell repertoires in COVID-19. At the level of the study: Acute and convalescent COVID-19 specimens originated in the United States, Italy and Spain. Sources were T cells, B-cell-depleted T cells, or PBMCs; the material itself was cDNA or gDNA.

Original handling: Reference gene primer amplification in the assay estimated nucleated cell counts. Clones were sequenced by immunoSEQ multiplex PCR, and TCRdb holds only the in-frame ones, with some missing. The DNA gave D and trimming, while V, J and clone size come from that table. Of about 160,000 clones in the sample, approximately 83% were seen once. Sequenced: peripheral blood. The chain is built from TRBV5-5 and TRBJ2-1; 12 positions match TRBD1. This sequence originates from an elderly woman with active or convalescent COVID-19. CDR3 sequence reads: CASSWAGTGGETFF. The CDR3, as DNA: TGTGCCAGCAGTTGGGCCGGGACAGGGGGCGAGACCTTCTTC. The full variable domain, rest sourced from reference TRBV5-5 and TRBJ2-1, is DAGVTQSPTHLIKTRGQQVTLRCSPISGHKSVSWYQQVLGQGPQFIFQYYEKEERGRGNFPDRFSARQFPNYSSELNVNALLLGDSALYLCASSWAGTGGETFFGPGTRLTVL.